This T cell receptor beta chain was retrieved from a study of T cell responses to AZD1222 COVID-19 vaccine. Study-wide context: Pooling was applied to second doses at about 4 or about 12 weeks.

Assay used: immunoSEQ multiplex PCR; TCRdb lists only in-frame clones, some missing. The sample carries about 84,000 clones, 75% to 90% recorded once. The CDR3 length is 13 residues. CDR1 and CDR2 from the germline V gene are SGDLS and YYNGEE. Between the trimmed V and J ends, which lost 0 bases and 3 bases, there was a span of 6 bases. This clone was recorded a few times. This material consisted of peripheral blood, taken on day 0 of AZD1222 vaccination. The clonotype originates from an adult in good health. The chain carries TRBV9 and TRBJ1-2, with no clear D. The CDR3 nucleotides are TGTGCCAGCAGCGTAGATAGGGACTATGGCTACACCTTC. Its protein product is CASSVDRDYGYTF. Supplemented by reference TRBV9 and TRBJ1-2, the full variable domain reads DSGVTQTPKHLITATGQRVTLRCSPRSGDLSVYWYQQSLDQGLQFLIQYYNGEERAKGNILERFSAQQFPDLHSELNLSSLELGDSALYFCASSVDRDYGYTFGSGTRLTVV.